This is a list of T cell receptor beta chains from one sample in a study of long-term antiretroviral therapy in people with HIV. Assay used: immunoSEQ multiplex PCR; TCRdb lists only in-frame clones, some missing. The sample includes approximately 31,000 clones, 70% to 90% seen only once; the top ten take over 10%. Sequencing used unsorted PBMCs, obtained 1.1 years after starting antiretroviral therapy. The receptors derive from a man aged 18 to 29 with HIV. CDR3s include the opening cysteine and the closing phenylalanine or tryptophan. D genes are given only for firm matches. Part of the rows lack a size; the others show once, few, many or a class for expanded clones.

>TRBV18|-|TRBJ1-3|-
TGTGCCAGCTCACCCCCTCGAGCCGGAAACACCATATATTTT
CASSPPRAGNTIYF
>TRBV21-1|-|TRBJ1-5|-
TGTGCCAGCAGGATCTTGGTTGGGGGCTCCGGCAATCAGCCCCAGCATTTT
CASRILVGGSGNQPQHF
>TRBV7-2|few|TRBJ1-2|-
TGTGCCAGCAGCCCTTTGGGGGGGGAGGCCTATGGCTACACCTTC
CASSPLGGEAYGYTF
>TRBV27|-|TRBJ1-4|-
TGTGCCAGCAGTTTAAGGACACCGGGACAAATCCTTGAAAAACTGTTTTTT
CASSLRTPGQILEKLFF
>TRBV5-1|-|TRBJ2-7|-
TGCGCCAGCAGCTTGAGAGGGATAACACAGGGAAACGAGCAGTACTTC
CASSLRGITQGNEQYF
>TRBV18|-|TRBJ2-6|TRBD1
TGTGCCAGCTCGCTCCTGACAGGGGGATTCCGTGGGGCCAACGTCCTGACTTTC
CASSLLTGGFRGANVLTF
>TRBV18|-|TRBJ2-3|TRBD2
TGTGCCAGCTCACCGAGGACTAGCGGGGGCCTTGATACGCAGTATTTT
CASSPRTSGGLDTQYF
>TRBV25-1|-|TRBJ1-4|-
TGTGCCAGCAGTGAAGTAGGGATAGGCGAAAAACTGTTTTTT
CASSEVGIGEKLFF
>TRBV10-3|-|TRBJ2-7|-
TGTGCCATCAGTGAGTTGGAGGGGATCGAGCAGTACTTC
CAISELEGIEQYF
>TRBV19|once|TRBJ2-5|TRBD1
TGTGCCAGTAGTGAGGGACAGGGGGGGACCCAGTACTTC
CASSEGQGGTQYF
>TRBV7-9|-|TRBJ2-1|-
TGTGCCAGCAGCCGCTTCATCGACTACGTCAATGAGCAGTTCTTC
CASSRFIDYVNEQFF
>TRBV4-2|-|TRBJ2-5|TRBD1
TGTGCCAGCAGCGAAGGGGACAGGGGGAAGGAGACCCAGTACTTC
CASSEGDRGKETQYF
>TRBV7-2|-|TRBJ2-7|TRBD2
TGTGCCAGCTGGACTAGCGGGAGCAACGAGCAGTACTTC
CASWTSGSNEQYF
>TRBV27|-|TRBJ2-7|TRBD1
TGTGCCAGCATGAGCCGGGACAGGGGGTACGAGCAGTACTTC
CASMSRDRGYEQYF
>TRBV2|-|TRBJ1-1|-
TGTGCCAGCAGTGAAGTCGGGCCCTATGACACTGAAGCTTTCTTT
CASSEVGPYDTEAFF
>TRBV27|-|TRBJ2-1|-
TGTGCCAGCAGTTTATCGGGGGGCAGGAGCTCCTACAATGAGCAGTTCTTC
CASSLSGGRSSYNEQFF
>TRBV6-5|-|TRBJ1-1|TRBD1
TGTGCCAGCAGACCCGGGACAGGGGCTAGTGAAGCTTTCTTT
CASRPGTGASEAFF
>TRBV14|-|TRBJ1-1|TRBD1
TGTGCCAGCAGCTCTCCAGGGGGCGAGGTGAACACTGAAGCTTTCTTT
CASSSPGGEVNTEAFF
>TRBV5-1|-|TRBJ2-1|TRBD1
TGCGCCAGCAGCTTGGTGGAGACAGGGCTGAATGAGCAGTTCTTC
CASSLVETGLNEQFF
>TRBV4-1|-|TRBJ1-1|-
TGCGCCAGCAGCCAAATAGGGGTTAAGAGCACTGAAGCTTTCTTT
CASSQIGVKSTEAFF
>TRBV13|-|TRBJ2-7|TRBD1
TGTGCCAGCAGCAAACCCTGGGACAGGGCGGGGGAGCAGTACTTC
CASSKPWDRAGEQYF
>TRBV2|-|TRBJ1-1|-
TGTGCCAGCAGTGAGGGACGGATGAACACTGAAGCTTTCTTT
CASSEGRMNTEAFF
>TRBV6-5|few|TRBJ1-5|TRBD1
TGTGCCAGCAGTTCGGGACAGAAGAATCAGCCCCAGCATTTT
CASSSGQKNQPQHF
>TRBV19|-|TRBJ1-1|-
TGTGCCAGTAGTATAGATCCTCTCTTTTACACTGAAGCTTTCTTT
CASSIDPLFYTEAFF
>TRBV5-4|-|TRBJ1-4|-
TGTGCCAGCAGCTTAGGAGGGGGGGCTCGGGCTAATGAAAAACTGTTTTTT
CASSLGGGARANEKLFF
>TRBV9|-|TRBJ1-1|-
TGTGCCAGCAGCCCTCGGACAGCAGAGGAGACTGAAGCTTTCTTT
CASSPRTAEETEAFF
>TRBV7-9|-|TRBJ2-3|TRBD2
TGTGCCAGCAGCTTAATTGGCGGGAGTGTGACATCCAGCACAGATACGCAGTATTTT
CASSLIGGSVTSSTDTQYF